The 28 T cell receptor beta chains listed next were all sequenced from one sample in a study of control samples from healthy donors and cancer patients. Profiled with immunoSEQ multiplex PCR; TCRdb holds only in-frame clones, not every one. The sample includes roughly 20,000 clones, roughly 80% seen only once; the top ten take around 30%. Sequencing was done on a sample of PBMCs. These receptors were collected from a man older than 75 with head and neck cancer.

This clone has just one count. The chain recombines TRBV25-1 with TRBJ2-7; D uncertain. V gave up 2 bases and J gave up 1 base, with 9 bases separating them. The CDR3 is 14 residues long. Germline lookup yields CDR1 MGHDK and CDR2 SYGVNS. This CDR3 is CASSEPRGSYEQYF. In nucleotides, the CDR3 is TGTGCCAGCAGTGAACCGAGAGGATCCTACGAGCAGTACTTC.

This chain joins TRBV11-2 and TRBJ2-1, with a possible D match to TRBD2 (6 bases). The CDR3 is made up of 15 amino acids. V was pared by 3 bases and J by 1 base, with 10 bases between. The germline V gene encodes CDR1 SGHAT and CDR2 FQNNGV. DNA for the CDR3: TGTGCCAGCAGCTTTCTGGGGAGGTCCTACAATGAGCAGTTCTTC. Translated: CASSFLGRSYNEQFF.

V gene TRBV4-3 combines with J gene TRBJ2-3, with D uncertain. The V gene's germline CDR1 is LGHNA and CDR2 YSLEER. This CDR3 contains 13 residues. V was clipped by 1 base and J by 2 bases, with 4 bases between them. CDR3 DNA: TGCGCCAGCAGCCAAGCCTACACAGATACGCAGTATTTT. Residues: CASSQAYTDTQYF.

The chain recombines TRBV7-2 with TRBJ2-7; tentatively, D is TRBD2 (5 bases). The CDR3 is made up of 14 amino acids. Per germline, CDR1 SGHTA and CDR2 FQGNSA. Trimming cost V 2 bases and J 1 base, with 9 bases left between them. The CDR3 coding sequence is TGTGCCAGCAGCTTAAGGCGGACTTCCTACGAGCAGTACTTC. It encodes CASSLRRTSYEQYF.

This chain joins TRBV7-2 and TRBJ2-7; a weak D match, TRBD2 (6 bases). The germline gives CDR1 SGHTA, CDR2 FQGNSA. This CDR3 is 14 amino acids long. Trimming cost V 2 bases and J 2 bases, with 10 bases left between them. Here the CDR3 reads CASSLLGGTYEQYF. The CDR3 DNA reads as TGTGCCAGCAGCTTACTTGGAGGGACCTACGAGCAGTACTTC. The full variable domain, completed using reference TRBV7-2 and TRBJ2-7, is GAGVSQSPSNKVTEKGKDVELRCDPISGHTALYWYRQSLGQGLEFLIYFQGNSAPDKSGLPSDRFSAERTGGSVSTLTIQRTQQEDSAVYLCASSLLGGTYEQYFGPGTRLTVT.

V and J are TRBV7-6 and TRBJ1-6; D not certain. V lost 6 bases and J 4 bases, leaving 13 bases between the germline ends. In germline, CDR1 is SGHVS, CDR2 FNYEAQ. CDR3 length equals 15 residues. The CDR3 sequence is CASSLEPGYNSPLHF. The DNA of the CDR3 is TGTGCCAGCAGTCTAGAGCCGGGGTATAATTCACCCCTCCACTTT.

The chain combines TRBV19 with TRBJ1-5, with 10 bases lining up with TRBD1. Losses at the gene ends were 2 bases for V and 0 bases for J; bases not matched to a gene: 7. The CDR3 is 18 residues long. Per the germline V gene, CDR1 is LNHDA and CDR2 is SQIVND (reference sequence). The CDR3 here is CASSINSGTGVSNQPQHF. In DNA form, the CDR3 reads TGTGCCAGTAGTATAAATTCGGGGACAGGGGTTAGCAATCAGCCCCAGCATTTT.

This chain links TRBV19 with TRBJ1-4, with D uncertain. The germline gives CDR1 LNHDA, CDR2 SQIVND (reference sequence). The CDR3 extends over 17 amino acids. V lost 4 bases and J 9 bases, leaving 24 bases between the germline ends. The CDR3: CASSNAHSASGEKKLFF. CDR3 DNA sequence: TGTGCCAGTAGTAACGCCCACTCCGCCTCTGGAGAAAAAAAACTGTTTTTT.

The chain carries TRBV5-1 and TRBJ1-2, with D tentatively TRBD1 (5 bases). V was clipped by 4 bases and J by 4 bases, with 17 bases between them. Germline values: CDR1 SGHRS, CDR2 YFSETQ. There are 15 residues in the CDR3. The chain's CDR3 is CASSRGTDTFYGYTF. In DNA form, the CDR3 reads TGCGCCAGCAGCCGTGGGACGGACACGTTCTATGGCTACACCTTC.

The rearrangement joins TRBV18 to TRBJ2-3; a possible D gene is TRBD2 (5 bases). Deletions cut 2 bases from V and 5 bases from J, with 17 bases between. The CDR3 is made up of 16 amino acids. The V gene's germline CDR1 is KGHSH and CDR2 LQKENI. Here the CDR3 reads CASSPNSGSPQDTQYF. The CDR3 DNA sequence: TGTGCCAGCTCACCAAATTCGGGGAGCCCTCAAGATACGCAGTATTTT.

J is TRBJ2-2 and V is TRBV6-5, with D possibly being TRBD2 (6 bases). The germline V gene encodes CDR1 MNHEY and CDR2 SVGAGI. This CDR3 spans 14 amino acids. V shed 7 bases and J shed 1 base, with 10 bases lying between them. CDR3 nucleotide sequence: TGTGCCAGCACCCGCGGGGAGAACACCGGGGAGCTGTTTTTT. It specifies CASTRGENTGELFF.

CDR3 loop: CARDTTGGPRDEQFF. The CDR3, as DNA: TGTGCCAGAGACACCACAGGGGGCCCCAGGGATGAGCAGTTCTTC. The V gene is TRBV2, the J gene TRBJ2-1; 9 nucleotides match TRBD1. This CDR3 is built from 15 residues. The germline V gene has CDR1 SNHLY and CDR2 FYNNEI. V lost 9 bases and J lost 8; bases outside the gene matches: 14.

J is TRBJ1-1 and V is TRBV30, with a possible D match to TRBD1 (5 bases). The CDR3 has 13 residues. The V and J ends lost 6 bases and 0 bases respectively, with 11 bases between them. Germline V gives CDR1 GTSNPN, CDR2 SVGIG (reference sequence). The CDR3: CACWTLMNTEAFF. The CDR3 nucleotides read TGTGCCTGTTGGACACTCATGAACACTGAAGCTTTCTTT.

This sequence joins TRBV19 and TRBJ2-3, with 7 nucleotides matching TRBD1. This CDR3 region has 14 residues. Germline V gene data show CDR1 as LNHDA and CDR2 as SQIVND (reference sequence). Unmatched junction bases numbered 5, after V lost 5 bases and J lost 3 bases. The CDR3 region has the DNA TGTGCCAGTAGTCCGCAGACAGGGACAGATACGCAGTATTTT. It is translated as CASSPQTGTDTQYF. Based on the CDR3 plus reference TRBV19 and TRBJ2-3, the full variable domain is DGGITQSPKYLFRKEGQNVTLSCEQNLNHDAMYWYRQDPGQGLRLIYYSQIVNDFQKGDIAEGYSVSREKKESFPLTVTSAQKNPTAFYLCASSPQTGTDTQYFGPGTRLTVL.

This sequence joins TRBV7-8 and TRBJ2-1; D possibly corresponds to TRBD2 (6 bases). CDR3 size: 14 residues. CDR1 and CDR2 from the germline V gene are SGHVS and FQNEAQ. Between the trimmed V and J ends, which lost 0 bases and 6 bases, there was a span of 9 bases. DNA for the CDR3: TGTGCCAGCAGCTTAGCGGGACTCCCCAATGAGCAGTTCTTC. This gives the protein CASSLAGLPNEQFF.

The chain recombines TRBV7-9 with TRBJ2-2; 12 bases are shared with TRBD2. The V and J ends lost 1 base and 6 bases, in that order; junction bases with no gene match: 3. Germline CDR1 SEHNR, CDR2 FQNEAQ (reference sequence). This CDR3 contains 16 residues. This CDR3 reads CASSLGTSGASGELFF. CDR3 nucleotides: TGTGCCAGCAGCTTAGGGACTAGCGGGGCCTCCGGGGAGCTGTTTTTT.

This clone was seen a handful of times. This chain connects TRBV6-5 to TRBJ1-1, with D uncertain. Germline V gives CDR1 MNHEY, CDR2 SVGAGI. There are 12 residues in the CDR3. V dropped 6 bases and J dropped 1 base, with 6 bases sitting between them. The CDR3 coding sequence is TGTGCCAGCAGGGTTTGGAACACTGAAGCTTTCTTT. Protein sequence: CASRVWNTEAFF.

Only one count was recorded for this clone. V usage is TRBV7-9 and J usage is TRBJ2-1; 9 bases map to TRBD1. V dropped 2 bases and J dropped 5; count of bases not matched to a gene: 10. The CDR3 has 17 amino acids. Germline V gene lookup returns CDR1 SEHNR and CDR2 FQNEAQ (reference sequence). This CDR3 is CASSLIVGGQGDNEQFF. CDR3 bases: TGTGCCAGCAGCTTAATAGTTGGGGGACAGGGCGACAATGAGCAGTTCTTC.

For the CDR3, the DNA is TGTGCCAGCAGGAGGGGGCGGGCTATAACGAACACCGGGGAGCTGTTTTTT. Amino acids: CASRRGRAITNTGELFF. This chain connects TRBV27 to TRBJ2-2; 7 bases fit TRBD1. V gave up 6 bases and J gave up 0 bases; unmatched junction bases: 10. This CDR3 has 17 residues. Germline CDR1 reads MNHEY; CDR2 reads SMNVEV (reference sequence).

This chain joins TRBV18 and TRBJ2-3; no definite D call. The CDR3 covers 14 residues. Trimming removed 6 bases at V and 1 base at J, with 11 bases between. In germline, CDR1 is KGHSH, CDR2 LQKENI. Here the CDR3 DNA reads TGTGCCAGCTCTCTAAATGGGGGCACAGATACGCAGTATTTT. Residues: CASSLNGGTDTQYF.

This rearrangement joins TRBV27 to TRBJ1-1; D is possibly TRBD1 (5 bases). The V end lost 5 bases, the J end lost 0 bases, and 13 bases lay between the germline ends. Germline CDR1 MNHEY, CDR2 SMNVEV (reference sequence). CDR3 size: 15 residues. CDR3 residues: CASSPPTVLNTEAFF. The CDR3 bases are TGTGCCAGCAGTCCCCCGACAGTTTTGAACACTGAAGCTTTCTTT.

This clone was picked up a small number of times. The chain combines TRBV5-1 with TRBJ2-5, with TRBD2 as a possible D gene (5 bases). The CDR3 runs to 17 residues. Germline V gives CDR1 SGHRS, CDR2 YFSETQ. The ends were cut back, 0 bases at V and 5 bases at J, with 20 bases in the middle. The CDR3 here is CASSLAEGRIIGETQYF. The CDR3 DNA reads TGCGCCAGCAGCTTGGCCGAGGGTCGGATTATCGGGGAGACCCAGTACTTC.

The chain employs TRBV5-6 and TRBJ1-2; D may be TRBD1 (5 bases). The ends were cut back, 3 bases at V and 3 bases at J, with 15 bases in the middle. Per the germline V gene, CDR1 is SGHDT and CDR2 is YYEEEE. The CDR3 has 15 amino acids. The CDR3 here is CASSSGGFLDYGYTF. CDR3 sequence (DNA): TGTGCCAGCAGCTCCGGGGGGTTTTTGGACTATGGCTACACCTTC.

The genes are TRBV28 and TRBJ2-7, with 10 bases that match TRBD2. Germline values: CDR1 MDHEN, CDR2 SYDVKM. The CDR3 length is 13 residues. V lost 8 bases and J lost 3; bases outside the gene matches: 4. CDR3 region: CASRSGGLYEQYF. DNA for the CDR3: TGTGCCAGCCGTAGCGGGGGGCTCTACGAGCAGTACTTC.

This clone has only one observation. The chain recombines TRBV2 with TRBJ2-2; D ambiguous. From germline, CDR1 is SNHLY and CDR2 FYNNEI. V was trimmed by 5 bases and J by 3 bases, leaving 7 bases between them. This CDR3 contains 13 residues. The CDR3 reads CASSLRYTGELFF. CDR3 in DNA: TGTGCCAGCAGTTTGCGGTACACCGGGGAGCTGTTTTTT.

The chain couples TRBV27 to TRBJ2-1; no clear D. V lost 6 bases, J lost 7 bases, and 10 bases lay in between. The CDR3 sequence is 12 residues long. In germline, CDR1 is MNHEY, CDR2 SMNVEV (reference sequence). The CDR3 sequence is CASSPTKNEQFF. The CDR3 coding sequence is TGTGCCAGCAGCCCAACCAAGAATGAGCAGTTCTTC.

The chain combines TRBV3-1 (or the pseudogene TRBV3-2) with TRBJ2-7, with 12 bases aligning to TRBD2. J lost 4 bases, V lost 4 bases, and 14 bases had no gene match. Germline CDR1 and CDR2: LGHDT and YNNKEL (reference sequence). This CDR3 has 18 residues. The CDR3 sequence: CASSRTESTGTSGYEQYF. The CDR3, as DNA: TGTGCCAGCAGCCGAACGGAGTCCACCGGGACTAGCGGGTACGAGCAGTACTTC.

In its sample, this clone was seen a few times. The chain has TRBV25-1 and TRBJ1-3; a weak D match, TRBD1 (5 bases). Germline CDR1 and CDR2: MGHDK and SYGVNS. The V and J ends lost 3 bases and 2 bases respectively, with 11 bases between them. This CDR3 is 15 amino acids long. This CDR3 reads CASSDPAGTGNTIYF. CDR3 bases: TGTGCCAGCAGTGACCCGGCAGGGACTGGAAACACCATATATTTT.